A selection of T cell receptor beta chains follows, all from one sample in a study of cytomegalovirus exposure and HLA in healthy donors. The data were produced by immunoSEQ multiplex PCR, yet TCRdb's version contains in-frame clones alone and is incomplete. Among some 150,000 clones listed, around 79% were seen once. Sequenced material: PBMCs. The receptors here all came from a man aged 25 to 40 in good health and CMV-seropositive. The CDR3 runs from the conserved cysteine through the conserved F or W. A D gene is named only where the DNA matches it firmly. Size is stated for part of the rows, as once, few or many counts, or as a class when the clone is expanded.

>NA|TRBV4-1|TRBJ2-7|NA
TGCGCCAGCAGCCAAGAGGCCGGGATCCACTACGAGCAGTACTTC
CASSQEAGIHYEQYF
>TRBD1|TRBV18|TRBJ2-7|NA
TGTGCCAGCTCACCCTCAGGGGGCACCGGGGAGCAGTACTTC
CASSPSGGTGEQYF
>TRBD2|TRBV19|TRBJ2-1|NA
TGTGCCAGTAGTCTCTTCCGGGGGGATGAGCAGTTCTTC
CASSLFRGDEQFF
>NA|TRBV28|TRBJ1-4|NA
TGTGCCAGCAGTCTTCCAGGGCGAGAAAAACTGTTTTTT
CASSLPGREKLFF
>NA|TRBV11-2|TRBJ1-2|NA
TGTGCCAGCAGCTATTACAGGGATGGCTACACCTTC
CASSYYRDGYTF
>NA|TRBV30|TRBJ1-4|NA
TGTGCCTGGACGCAACGGGAAAAACTGTTTTTT
CAWTQREKLFF
>TRBD1|TRBV28|TRBJ1-5|few
TGTGCCAGCAAGCCGGGACAGGGCAATCAGCCCCAGCATTTT
CASKPGQGNQPQHF
>TRBD2|TRBV28|TRBJ2-7|NA
TGTGCCAGCAGTTTATCTAGCGGGAGGGTTTACGAGCAGTACTTC
CASSLSSGRVYEQYF
>TRBD2|TRBV18|TRBJ2-1|few
TGTGCCAGCTCACAAGCAGCGGGAGACGGTGAGCAGTTCTTC
CASSQAAGDGEQFF
>TRBD2|TRBV7-6|TRBJ2-3|few
TGTGCCAGCAGCCCCGGGACTAGCGGGAGCACAGATACGCAGTATTTT
CASSPGTSGSTDTQYF
>NA|TRBV5-1|TRBJ1-3|NA
TGCGCCAGCAGCCCGGGGGGGTTTACTGGAAACACCATATATTTT
CASSPGGFTGNTIYF
>TRBD1|TRBV6-5|TRBJ1-5|NA
TGTGCCAGCAGTCCGGACAGGAGGGGACAGCCCCAGCATTTT
CASSPDRRGQPQHF
>TRBD1|TRBV6-6|TRBJ2-1|NA
TGTGCCAGCACCCCGGGACAGCCCTCCTACAATGAGCAGTTCTTC
CASTPGQPSYNEQFF
>NA|TRBV7-9|TRBJ2-1|NA
TGTTCCAGCAGCCGAATTACCGTGGGAGGTAAGGATGAGCAGTTCTTC
CSSSRITVGGKDEQFF
>TRBD1|TRBV7-9|TRBJ1-4|NA
TGTGCCAGCAGCCCCACAGGGGGGTTTGAAAAACTGTTTTTT
CASSPTGGFEKLFF
>TRBD2|TRBV5-1|TRBJ2-7|NA
TGCGCCAGTAGGCCTCCGGGACTAGCGGGAGAATCAGGCCACGAGCAGTACTTC
CASRPPGLAGESGHEQYF
>TRBD1|TRBV5-4|TRBJ1-2|NA
TGTGCCACCGCAGCCGGGACAGGGACTCTCCTCTATGGCTACACCTTC
CATAAGTGTLLYGYTF
>NA|TRBV7-2|TRBJ1-1|NA
TGTGCCAGCAGCCTAGGTAGCAGCCTGAACACTGAAGCTTTCTTT
CASSLGSSLNTEAFF
>NA|TRBV19|TRBJ2-6|NA
TGTGCCAGTAGTATTCAGGGTGGTTCCTCTGGGGCCAACGTCCTGACTTTC
CASSIQGGSSGANVLTF
>NA|TRBV7-8|TRBJ1-4|once
TGTGCCAGCAGCTTAGGTGGCTCTAATGAAAAACTGTTTTTT
CASSLGGSNEKLFF
>NA|TRBV2|TRBJ1-2|NA
TGTGTAGCCATAGCAGAGGCAAACTATGGCTACACCTTC
CVAIAEANYGYTF
>NA|TRBV4-1|TRBJ1-2|NA
TGCGCCAGCAGCCAGGGAGTAGACTATGGCTACACCTTC
CASSQGVDYGYTF
>NA|TRBV2|TRBJ1-2|NA
TGTGCCAGCAGTGGGCGACAGACCAACACTGACTTTAACTATGGCTACACCTTC
CASSGRQTNTDFNYGYTF
>NA|TRBV15|TRBJ1-4|once
TGTGCCACCAGCAGCGACACAAAGCATAAGTCGGAAAAACTGTTTTTT
CATSSDTKHKSEKLFF
>NA|TRBV2|TRBJ1-1|NA
TGTGCCAGCAGTGACTGGGGAGGGAACACTGAAGCTTTCTTT
CASSDWGGNTEAFF
>NA|TRBV5-8|TRBJ1-1|NA
TGTGCCAGCAGCTTCCTGACAGGGAACACTGAAGCTTTCTTT
CASSFLTGNTEAFF